This T cell receptor (beta chain) stems from a study of tumor and adjacent non-tumor tissue in lung cancer. Study information: Patients comprised 12 adenocarcinoma, a couple of squamous cell carcinoma and 1 small cell lung cancer. Aged about 31 to 76 years, patients included nine to ten men and about five women with stage I to III disease. Whole-study results and caveats: Compared with tumor, normal lung showed significantly lower TCR diversity.

RNA was extracted from bulk tissue without any cell sorting. V was trimmed by 0 bases and J by 1 base, leaving 13 bases between them. Per the germline V gene, CDR1 is DFQATT and CDR2 is SNEGSKA (reference sequence). CDR3 length equals 15 residues. This clonotype was observed once. Its target is not known. Three rounds of nested PCR, following a modified ARM-PCR protocol, produced the TCRbeta library. MiXCR was run by TCRdb on the multiplex PCR reads, yielding one entry per CDR3 protein. The table lists some 120,000 distinct CDR3 sequences, 60% to 70% of them singletons. The receptor was isolated from a man younger than 40 with non-small cell lung cancer. V usage is TRBV20-1 and J usage is TRBJ2-7; the D is unclear. Sequenced sample: lung tumor tissue. DNA of the CDR3: TGCAGTGCTAGAGAGTTTGAAGGCAGGTCCTACGAGCAGTACTTC. Protein product: CSAREFEGRSYEQYF.